Here is one T cell receptor beta chain with its context. As yet, its antigen is unknown. The sample belongs to a study of T cell responses to AZD1222 COVID-19 vaccine. Germline lookup yields CDR1 SEHNR and CDR2 FQNEAQ (reference sequence). Trimming shortened V by 3 bases and J by 5 bases, and 16 bases separated the two germline ends. This CDR3 spans 15 amino acids. Notes on the study in general: Sampling that yielded the repertoires occurred only after the peak T cell response.

Assay: immunoSEQ multiplex PCR; the TCRdb copy retains only in-frame clones and omits some. The profile shows about 130,000 clones, 75% to 95% of them singletons. The V and J genes are TRBV7-9 and TRBJ2-5; D gene unclear. The sample was peripheral blood, taken 28 days after the second AZD1222 dose. This sequence was found in an adult who received the AZD1222 COVID-19 vaccine. In nucleotides, the CDR3 is TGTGCCAGCAGCTTTTTTGTGGACCTTAGGGAGACCCAGTACTTC. Residues: CASSFFVDLRETQYF.